Only a few counts were recorded for the clone carrying this TCR beta chain. This sample is part of a study of blood T cells in healthy people across ages. This CDR3 region has 12 residues. V was clipped by 6 bases and J by 4 bases, with 11 bases between them. Germline lookup yields CDR1 DFQATT and CDR2 SNEGSKA (reference sequence). With a J-beta primer mix and a sample-barcoded 5' primer, a second PCR ran roughly 7 to 11 cycles. Each CDR3 protein is one row after TCRdb ran MiXCR on the 5' RACE reads. Of a few hundred thousand distinct CDR3 sequences in the sample, approximately 51% were seen once. This clonotype was sampled from a man in his sixties in good health. This chain connects TRBV20-1 to TRBJ2-3; D remains ambiguous. Sequenced material: blood. Written as DNA, the CDR3 is TGCAGTGCCCTGTATGCGGCAGATACGCAGTATTTT. Its protein is CSALYAADTQYF.